Listed here is a single TCR beta chain. Its target is unknown. At least 6 micrograms of total RNA were extracted per sample. The second PCR ran roughly 7 to 12 cycles with a sample-barcoded 5' primer and J-beta primers. Each cDNA molecule carried a tag from a template-switch adaptor that contained 12 random nucleotides. Each CDR3 protein gets one entry after TCRdb re-called the 5' RACE reads with MiXCR. The sample has hundreds of thousands of distinct CDR3 sequences, just over 55% seen once. This entry comes from a study of blood T cells in healthy people across ages. General study points: The donors' CMV status was not determined, possibly confounding changes in expanded clonotypes.

CDR3 length: 16 residues. Germline CDR1 and CDR2: KGHSH and LQKENI. Germline trimming cut 1 base from V and 1 base from J; bases unmatched to any gene: 4. The sequenced sample consisted of blood. The chain combines TRBV18 with TRBJ2-4; 7 bases are shared with TRBD1. This sequence originates from a man between 35 and 55 years old in good health. The CDR3 bases are TGTGCCAGCTCACCACTTACGACAGGGGCCAAAAACATTCAGTACTTC. Protein sequence: CASSPLTTGAKNIQYF. The whole variable domain, remainder taken from reference TRBV18 and TRBJ2-4, is NAGVMQNPRHLVRRRGQEARLRCSPMKGHSHVYWYRQLPEEGLKFMVYLQKENIIDESGMPKERFSAEFPKEGPSILRIQQVVRGDSAAYFCASSPLTTGAKNIQYFGAGTRLSVL.